The clone carrying this T cell receptor (beta chain) appeared a few times. Its antigen is unknown. Healthy Caucasians from Russia aged about 6 to 90 served as donors. In each sample, at least 6.5 million PBMCs were isolated. The data are from a study of blood T cells in healthy people across ages. Broader study findings: The fall in TCR beta diversity per million T cells was roughly linear with age. Expanded clonotype changes were possibly confounded by unknown donor CMV status.

Using a J-beta primer mix together with a sample-barcoded 5' primer, a second PCR was run for about 6 to 12 cycles. MiXCR, run by TCRdb on the 5' RACE reads, gives a single entry per CDR3 protein. This sample has roughly 790,000 distinct CDR3 sequences; roughly 45% occur once, and the top ten carry roughly 20%. The length of the CDR3 is 14 residues. Germline V gene lookup returns CDR1 GTSNPN and CDR2 SVGIG (reference sequence). Trimming cost V 0 bases and J 7 bases; bases outside gene matches: 5. The V gene is TRBV30, the J gene TRBJ1-4; 7 nucleotides align to TRBD1. The clonotype was recovered from a woman in her fifties or sixties in good health. The sample taken for sequencing was blood. The CDR3 sequence is CAWSVGGFGEKLFF. In nucleotides, the CDR3 is TGTGCCTGGAGTGTAGGGGGCTTCGGTGAAAAACTGTTTTTT.